This T cell receptor (beta chain) was sequenced during a study of identical twins. Study-level findings and limits: A cross-sectional statistical analysis, not follow-up of the same donors, supported the conclusions. Memory repertoires showed no such pattern, whereas abundant cord blood beta clonotypes carried fewer insertions. Models underestimated out-of-frame TCR alpha sharing in monozygotic twins.

The CDR3 spans 15 residues. Trimming cost V 2 bases and J 3 bases; bases outside gene matches: 7. Germline CDR1 is SQVTM and CDR2 is ANQGSEA. This clonotype was detected only a few times. Antigen: not known. MiXCR was run by TCRdb on the 5' RACE reads, yielding one entry per CDR3 protein. The table has around 510,000 distinct CDR3 sequences, roughly an eighth seen once; the top ten hold approximately 1%. These sequences were also reported in another study, on yellow fever vaccine responses in identical twins.

The receptor was derived from a woman in her late teens or twenties in good health. This chain links TRBV29-1 with TRBJ2-7, with TRBD2 matching 10 bases. The sample taken for sequencing was CD4+ T cells sorted from blood. The CDR3 protein is CSVEPLAGFVYEQYF. The CDR3 DNA reads TGCAGCGTTGAACCACTAGCGGGGTTTGTCTACGAGCAGTACTTC.